The T cell receptor beta chain described here comes from a study of blood T cells in healthy people across ages. Study results and caveats: Because donor CMV status was unknown, expanded clonotype changes were possibly confounded.

In regard to this clonotype: What it binds is not known.

Every sample gave at least 5 micrograms of total RNA when it was extracted. A second 7 to 11 cycle PCR used barcoded and J-beta primers. MiXCR, applied by TCRdb to the 5' RACE reads, yields one record per CDR3 protein. The table lists about 670,000 distinct CDR3 sequences, roughly 43% of them singletons. The sample was blood. The sequence came from a man older than 75 in good health.

CDR3: CASSQDQEGEFYEQYF. CDR3 DNA: TGCGCCAGCAGCCAAGATCAAGAGGGGGAGTTCTACGAGCAGTACTTC. The chain has TRBV4-3 and TRBJ2-7, with D perhaps matching TRBD1 (6 bases). Per the germline V gene, CDR1 is LGHNA and CDR2 is YSLEER. The CDR3 spans 16 residues. Trimming pared 0 bases from V and 3 bases from J, leaving 15 bases between.